Listed here are 2 T cell receptor beta chains from one sample, sequenced in a study of OX40 agonist ivuxolimab in advanced cancers. Some clones are missing from TCRdb's copy, which holds only in-frame ones; the method was immunoSEQ multiplex PCR. Here the sample spans roughly 100,000 clones, about 96% being singletons. The specimen comprised CD4+ or CD8+ T cells sorted from blood, sampled in a trial of the OX40 agonist ivuxolimab. The receptors stem from an adult with an advanced solid tumor such as melanoma, head and neck, liver or kidney cancer.

Worth noting for this clone: Other DNA sequences in this sample translate to the same CDR3. The CDR3 protein is CASSSGLSYEQYF. In DNA, the CDR3 is TGTGCCAGCAGTTCAGGTTTGTCCTACGAGCAGTACTTC. This rearrangement joins TRBV27 to TRBJ2-7; D not certain. The V and J ends lost 4 bases and 1 base respectively, with 8 bases between them. Germline CDR1 MNHEY, CDR2 SMNVEV (reference sequence). The CDR3 spans 13 residues.

The rearrangement uses TRBV6-5 and TRBJ2-3; no clear D gene. CDR1 and CDR2 (germline): MNHEY, SVGAGI. This CDR3 comprises 15 residues. Trimming took 0 bases from V and 0 from J, leaving 7 bases between them. The CDR3 nucleotides read TGTGCCAGCAGTTACTCGAAAGTTAGCACAGATACGCAGTATTTT. Translating gives CASSYSKVSTDTQYF.